The present entry profiles one T cell receptor (beta chain) with its context. Its matching antigen is unknown. The sample belongs to a study of shared clonotypes between healthy human individuals. Regarding the study as a whole: Among donors, sharing of clonotypes was expected to be affected by sequencing depth.

Sequenced by immunoSEQ multiplex PCR; TCRdb stores in-frame clones only, minus some. In the table there are some 2.3 million clones, over 90% of which are singletons. The V gene's germline CDR1 is MDHEN and CDR2 SYDVKM. This CDR3 has 18 residues. V lost 6 bases to trimming and J lost 4 bases, with 26 bases between them. This sequence originates from a man between 18 and 35 years old in good health. Some clones in this sample may be carry-over from other donors' samples. The source material was naive CD4+ T cells from PBMCs. Subset of the sample: CD45RA+ positively selected. The chain combines TRBV28 with TRBJ2-3; tentative D call: TRBD2 (6 bases). In nucleotides, the CDR3 is TGTGCCAGCAGCCCCCGAGCGGGTGACGTTATATGGGCAGATACGCAGTATTTT. Protein product: CASSPRAGDVIWADTQYF.